The clone carrying this T cell receptor beta chain was detected only a few times. Its cognate antigen is unknown. The entry originates in a study of beta chain features in type 1 diabetes. General study results and limits: Among patients with Type 1 diabetes, TCRB CDR3s were moderately but significantly shorter in every one of the four CD4+ subsets.

The CDR3 is 17 amino acids. The trim removed 3 bases at V and 9 bases at J, leaving 17 bases unmatched. Germline V gives CDR1 LNHDA, CDR2 SQIVND (reference sequence). Expressed TCRB transcripts were sequenced, since all the RNA that had been isolated was reverse transcribed. Assay used: immunoSEQ multiplex PCR; TCRdb lists only in-frame clones, some missing. This sample carries hundreds of thousands of clones, 15% to 19% of them seen once, and the ten largest clones take under 0.095%. The sequenced material came from naive CD4+ T cells from blood. The receptor was isolated from a man between 18 and 35 years old in good health. The chain recombines TRBV19 with TRBJ2-1; 7 nucleotides line up with TRBD1. The CDR3 loop reads CASSMTGSPSNNREQFF. The DNA for the CDR3 is TGTGCCAGTAGTATGACAGGGTCGCCCTCAAATAACCGTGAGCAGTTCTTC.